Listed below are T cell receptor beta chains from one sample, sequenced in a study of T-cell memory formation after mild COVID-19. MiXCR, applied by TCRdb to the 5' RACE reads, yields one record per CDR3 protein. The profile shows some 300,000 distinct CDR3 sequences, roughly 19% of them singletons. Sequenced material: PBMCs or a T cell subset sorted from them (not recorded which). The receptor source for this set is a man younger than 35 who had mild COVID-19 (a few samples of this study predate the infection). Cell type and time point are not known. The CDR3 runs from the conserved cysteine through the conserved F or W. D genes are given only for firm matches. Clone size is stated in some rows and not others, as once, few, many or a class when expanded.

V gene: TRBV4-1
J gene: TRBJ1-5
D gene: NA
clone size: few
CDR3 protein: CASSQDQIPGQPQHF

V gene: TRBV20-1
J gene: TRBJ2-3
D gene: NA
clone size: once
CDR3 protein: CSARDWAETSTDTQYF

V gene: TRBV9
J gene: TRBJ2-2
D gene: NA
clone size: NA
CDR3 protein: CASSPGGGATGELFF

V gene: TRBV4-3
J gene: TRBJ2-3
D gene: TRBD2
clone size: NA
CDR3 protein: CASSQDVAGNTDTQYF

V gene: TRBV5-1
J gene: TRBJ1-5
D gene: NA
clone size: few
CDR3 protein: CASKISGTDSGPQHF

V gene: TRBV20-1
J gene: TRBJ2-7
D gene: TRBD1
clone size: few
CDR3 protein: CSANDRDSLYEQYF

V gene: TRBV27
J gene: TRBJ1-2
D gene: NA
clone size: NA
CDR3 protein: CASSLWGTQSNYGYTF

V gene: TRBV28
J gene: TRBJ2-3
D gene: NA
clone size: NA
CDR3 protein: CASSTPAGAFTDTQYF

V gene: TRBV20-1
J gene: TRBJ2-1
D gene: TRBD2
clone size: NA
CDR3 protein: CSASLGGGSLGEQFF

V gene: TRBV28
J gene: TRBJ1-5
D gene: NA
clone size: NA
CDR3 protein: CASSFTGPPYQPQHF

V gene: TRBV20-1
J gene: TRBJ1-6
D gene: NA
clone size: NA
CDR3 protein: CSARDGPYNSPLHF

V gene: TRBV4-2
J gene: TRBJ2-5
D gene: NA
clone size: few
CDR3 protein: CASSHRGGQTETQYF

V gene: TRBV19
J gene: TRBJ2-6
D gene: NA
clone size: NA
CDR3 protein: CASSIQGTGANVLTF

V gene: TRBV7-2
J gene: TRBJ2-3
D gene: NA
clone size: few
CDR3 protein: CASSLEEGWTDTQYF

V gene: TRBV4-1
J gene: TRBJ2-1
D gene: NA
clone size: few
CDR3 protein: CASSPQEGINEQFF

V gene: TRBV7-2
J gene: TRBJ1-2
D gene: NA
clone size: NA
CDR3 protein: CASSLVLGHGYTF

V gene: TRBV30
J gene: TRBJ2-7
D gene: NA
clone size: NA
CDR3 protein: CAWSVSREQYF

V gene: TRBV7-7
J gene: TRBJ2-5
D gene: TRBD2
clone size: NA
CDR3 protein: CASSSAGLQETQYF

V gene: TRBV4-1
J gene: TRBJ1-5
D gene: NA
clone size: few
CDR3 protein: CASRSVRGGSNQPQHF

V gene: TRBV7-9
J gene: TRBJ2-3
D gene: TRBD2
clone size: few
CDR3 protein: CASSYFSGGAVHTQYF

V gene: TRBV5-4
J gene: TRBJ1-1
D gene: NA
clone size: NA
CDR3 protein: CASSFPQGGNTEAFF

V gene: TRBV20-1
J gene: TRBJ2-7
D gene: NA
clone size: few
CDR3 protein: CSAINPSGYEQYF

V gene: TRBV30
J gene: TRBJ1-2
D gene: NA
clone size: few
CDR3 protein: CACTRTVLYGYTF

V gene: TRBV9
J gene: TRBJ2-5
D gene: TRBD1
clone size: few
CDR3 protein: CASSVRGQWQETQYF

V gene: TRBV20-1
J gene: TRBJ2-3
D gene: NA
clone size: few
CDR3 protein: CSARAGGAESTDTQYF

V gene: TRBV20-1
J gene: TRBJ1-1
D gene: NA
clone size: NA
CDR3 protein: CSARDFGRLNTEAFF

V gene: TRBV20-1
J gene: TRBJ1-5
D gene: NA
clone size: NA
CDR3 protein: CSARGFGAGNQPQHF